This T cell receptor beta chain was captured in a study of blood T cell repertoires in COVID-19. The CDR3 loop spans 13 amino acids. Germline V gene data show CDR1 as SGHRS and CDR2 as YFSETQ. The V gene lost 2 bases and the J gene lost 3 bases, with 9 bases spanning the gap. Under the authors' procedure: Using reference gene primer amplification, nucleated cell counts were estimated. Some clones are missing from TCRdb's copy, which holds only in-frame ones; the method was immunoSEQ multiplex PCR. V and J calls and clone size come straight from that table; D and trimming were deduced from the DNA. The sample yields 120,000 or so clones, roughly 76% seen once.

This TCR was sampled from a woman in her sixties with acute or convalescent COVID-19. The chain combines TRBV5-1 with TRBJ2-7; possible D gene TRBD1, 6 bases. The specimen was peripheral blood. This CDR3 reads CASSFGTNYEQYF. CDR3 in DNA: TGCGCCAGCAGCTTTGGGACAAACTACGAGCAGTACTTC. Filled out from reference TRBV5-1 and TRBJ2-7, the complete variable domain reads KAGVTQTPRYLIKTRGQQVTLSCSPISGHRSVSWYQQTPGQGLQFLFEYFSETQRNKGNFPGRFSGRQFSNSRSEMNVSTLELGDSALYLCASSFGTNYEQYFGPGTRLTVT.